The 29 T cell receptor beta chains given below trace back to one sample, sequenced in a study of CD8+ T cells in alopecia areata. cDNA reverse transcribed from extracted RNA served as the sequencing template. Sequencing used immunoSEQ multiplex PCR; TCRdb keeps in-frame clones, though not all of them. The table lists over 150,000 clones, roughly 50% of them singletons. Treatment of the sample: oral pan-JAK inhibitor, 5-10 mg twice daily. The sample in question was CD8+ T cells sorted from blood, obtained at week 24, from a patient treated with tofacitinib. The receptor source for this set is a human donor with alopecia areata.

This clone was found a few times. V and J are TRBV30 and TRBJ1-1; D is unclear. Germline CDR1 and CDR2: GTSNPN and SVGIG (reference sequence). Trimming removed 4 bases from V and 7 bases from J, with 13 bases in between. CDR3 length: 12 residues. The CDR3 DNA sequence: TGTGCCTGGAAGGAAGGGTTTGGTGAAGCTTTCTTT. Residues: CAWKEGFGEAFF.

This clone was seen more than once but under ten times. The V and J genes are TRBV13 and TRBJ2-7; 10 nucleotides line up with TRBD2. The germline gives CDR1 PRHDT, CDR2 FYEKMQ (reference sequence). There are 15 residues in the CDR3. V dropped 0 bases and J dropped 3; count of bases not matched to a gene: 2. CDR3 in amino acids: CASSLGLAGDYEQYF. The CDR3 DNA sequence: TGTGCCAGCAGCTTAGGTCTAGCGGGGGACTACGAGCAGTACTTC.

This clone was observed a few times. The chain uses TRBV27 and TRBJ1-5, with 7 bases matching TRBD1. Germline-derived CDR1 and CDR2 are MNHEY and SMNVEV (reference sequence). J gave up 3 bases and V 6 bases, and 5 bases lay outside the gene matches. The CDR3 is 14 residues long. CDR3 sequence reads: CASSLGQNNQPQHF. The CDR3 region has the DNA TGTGCCAGCAGCTTGGGACAGAACAATCAGCCCCAGCATTTT.

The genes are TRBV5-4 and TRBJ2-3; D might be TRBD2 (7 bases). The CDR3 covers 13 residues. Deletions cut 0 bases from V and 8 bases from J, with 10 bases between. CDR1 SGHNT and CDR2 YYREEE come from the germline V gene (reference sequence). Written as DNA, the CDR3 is TGTGCCAGCAGCTTGGACGGGGGGCGTACGCAGTATTTT. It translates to CASSLDGGRTQYF.

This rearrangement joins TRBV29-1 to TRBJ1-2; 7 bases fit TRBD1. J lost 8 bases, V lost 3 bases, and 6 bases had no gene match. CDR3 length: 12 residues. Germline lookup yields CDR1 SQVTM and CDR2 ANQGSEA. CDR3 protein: CSVDRGIEGYTF. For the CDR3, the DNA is TGCAGCGTTGACAGGGGGATAGAAGGCTACACCTTC.

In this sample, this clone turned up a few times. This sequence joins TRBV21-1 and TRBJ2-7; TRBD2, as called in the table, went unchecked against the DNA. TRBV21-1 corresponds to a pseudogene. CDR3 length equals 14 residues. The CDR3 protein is CAPPYPMRRIAQYF. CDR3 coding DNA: TGTGCCCCCCCCTACCCTATGAGGCGCATTGCGCAGTACTTC.

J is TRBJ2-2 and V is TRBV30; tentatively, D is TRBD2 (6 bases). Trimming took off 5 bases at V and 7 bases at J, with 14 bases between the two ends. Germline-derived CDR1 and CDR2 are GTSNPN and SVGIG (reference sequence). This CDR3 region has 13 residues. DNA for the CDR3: TGTGCCTGGGACGGGACTTCGGGCGGGGAGCTGTTTTTT. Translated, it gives CAWDGTSGGELFF.

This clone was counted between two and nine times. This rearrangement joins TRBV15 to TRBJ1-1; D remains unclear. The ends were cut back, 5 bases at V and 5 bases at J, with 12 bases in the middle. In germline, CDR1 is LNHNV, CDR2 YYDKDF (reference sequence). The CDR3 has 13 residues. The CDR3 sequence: CATSFGILTEAFF. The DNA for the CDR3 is TGTGCCACCAGCTTTGGGATCCTTACTGAAGCTTTCTTT.

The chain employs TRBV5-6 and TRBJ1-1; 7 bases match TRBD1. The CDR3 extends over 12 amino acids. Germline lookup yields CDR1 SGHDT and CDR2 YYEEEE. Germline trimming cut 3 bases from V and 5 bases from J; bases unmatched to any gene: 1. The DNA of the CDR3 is TGTGCCAGCAGCTCGACAGGGACTGAAGCTTTCTTT. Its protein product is CASSSTGTEAFF.

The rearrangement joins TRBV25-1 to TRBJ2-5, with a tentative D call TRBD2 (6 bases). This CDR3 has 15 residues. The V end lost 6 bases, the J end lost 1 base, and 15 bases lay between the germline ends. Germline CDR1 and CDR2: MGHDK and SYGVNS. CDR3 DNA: TGTGCCAGCAGCGATGGGCGGGGTGGCCAAGAGACCCAGTACTTC. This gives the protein CASSDGRGGQETQYF.

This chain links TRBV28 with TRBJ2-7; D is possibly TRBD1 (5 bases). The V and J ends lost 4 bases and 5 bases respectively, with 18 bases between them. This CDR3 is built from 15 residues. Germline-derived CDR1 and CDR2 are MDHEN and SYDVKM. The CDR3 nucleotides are TGTGCCAGCAGTTCGATTAGCCAGGGTACCGACGAGCAGTACTTC. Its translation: CASSSISQGTDEQYF.

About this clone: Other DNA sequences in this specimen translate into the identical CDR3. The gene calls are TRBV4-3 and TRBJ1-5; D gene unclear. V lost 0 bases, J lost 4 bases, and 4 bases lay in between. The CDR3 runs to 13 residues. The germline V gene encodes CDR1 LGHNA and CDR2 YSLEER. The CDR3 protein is CASSQDGNQPQHF. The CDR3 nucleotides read TGCGCCAGCAGCCAAGATGGAAATCAGCCCCAGCATTTT.

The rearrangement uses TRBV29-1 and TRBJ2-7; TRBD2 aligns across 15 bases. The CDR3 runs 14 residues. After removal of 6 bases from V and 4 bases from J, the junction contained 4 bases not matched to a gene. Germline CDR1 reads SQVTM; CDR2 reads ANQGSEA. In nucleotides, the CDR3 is TGCAGCGTAGCCGGGACTAGCGGGGGGTACGAGCAGTACTTC. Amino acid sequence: CSVAGTSGGYEQYF.

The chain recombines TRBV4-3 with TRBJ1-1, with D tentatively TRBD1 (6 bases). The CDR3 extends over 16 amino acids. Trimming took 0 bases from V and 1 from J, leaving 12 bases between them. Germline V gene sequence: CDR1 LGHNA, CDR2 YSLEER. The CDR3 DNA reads TGCGCCAGCAGCCAAGATGGAAGGGGGGAGAACACTGAAGCTTTCTTT. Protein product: CASSQDGRGENTEAFF.

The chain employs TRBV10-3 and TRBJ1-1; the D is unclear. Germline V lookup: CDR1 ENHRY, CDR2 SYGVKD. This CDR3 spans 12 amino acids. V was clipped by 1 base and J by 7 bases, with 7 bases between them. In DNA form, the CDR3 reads TGTGCCATCAGTGAGTTTCAAGGTGAAGCTTTCTTT. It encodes CAISEFQGEAFF.

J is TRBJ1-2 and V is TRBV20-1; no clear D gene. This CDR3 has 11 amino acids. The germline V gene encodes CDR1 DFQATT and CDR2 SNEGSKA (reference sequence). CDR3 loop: CSLRTDYGYTF. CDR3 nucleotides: TGCAGCCTTCGGACGGACTATGGCTACACCTTC.

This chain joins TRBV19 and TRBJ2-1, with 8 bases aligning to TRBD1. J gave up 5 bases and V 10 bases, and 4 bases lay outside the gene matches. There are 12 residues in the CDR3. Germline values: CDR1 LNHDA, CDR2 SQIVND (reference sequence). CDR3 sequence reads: CATRQGNNEQFF. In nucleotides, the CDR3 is TGTGCCACCCGACAGGGGAACAATGAGCAGTTCTTC.

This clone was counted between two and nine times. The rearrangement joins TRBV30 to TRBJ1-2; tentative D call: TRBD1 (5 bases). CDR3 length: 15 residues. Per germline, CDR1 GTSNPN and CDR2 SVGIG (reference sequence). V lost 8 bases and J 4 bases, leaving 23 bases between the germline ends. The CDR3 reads CAGYPGGTTGYGYTF. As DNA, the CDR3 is TGTGCCGGGTACCCTGGGGGTACGACGGGCTATGGCTACACCTTC.

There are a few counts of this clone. Here the CDR3 DNA reads TGCAGCGTTCGGTCCAACGGAGACCACTATGGCTACACCTTC. This sequence encodes CSVRSNGDHYGYTF. The chain recombines TRBV29-1 with TRBJ1-2; D gene unclear. The V end lost 5 bases, the J end lost 3 bases, and 16 bases lay between the germline ends. Germline CDR1 and CDR2: SQVTM and ANQGSEA. There are 14 residues in the CDR3. Combining the CDR3 with reference TRBV29-1 and TRBJ1-2 gives the whole variable domain SAVISQKPSRDICQRGTSLTIQCQVDSQVTMMFWYRQQPGQSLTLIATANQGSEATYESGFVIDKFPISRPNLTFSTLTVSNMSPEDSSIYLCSVRSNGDHYGYTFGSGTRLTVV.

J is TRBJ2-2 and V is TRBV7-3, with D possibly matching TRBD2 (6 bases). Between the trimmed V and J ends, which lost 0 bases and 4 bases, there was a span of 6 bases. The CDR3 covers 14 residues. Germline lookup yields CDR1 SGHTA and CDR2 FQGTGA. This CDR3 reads CASSLTGGTGELFF. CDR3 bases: TGTGCCAGCAGCTTAACCGGGGGCACCGGGGAGCTGTTTTTT. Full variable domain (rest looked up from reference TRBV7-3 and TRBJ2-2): GAGVSQTPSNKVTEKGKYVELRCDPISGHTALYWYRQSLGQGPEFLIYFQGTGAADDSGLPNDRFFAVRPEGSVSTLKIQRTERGDSAVYLCASSLTGGTGELFFGEGSRLTVL.

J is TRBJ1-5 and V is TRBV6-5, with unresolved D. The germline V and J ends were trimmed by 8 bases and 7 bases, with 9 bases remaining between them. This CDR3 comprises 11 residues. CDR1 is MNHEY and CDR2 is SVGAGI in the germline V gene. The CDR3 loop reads CASGYDQPQHF. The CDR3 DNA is TGTGCCAGCGGGTATGACCAGCCCCAGCATTTT.

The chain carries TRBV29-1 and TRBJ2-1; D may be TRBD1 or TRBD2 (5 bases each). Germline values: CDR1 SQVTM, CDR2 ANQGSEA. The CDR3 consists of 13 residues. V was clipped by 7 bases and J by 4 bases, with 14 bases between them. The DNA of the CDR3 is TGCAGCGCCGTGGGGACCGCTTACAATGAGCAGTTCTTC. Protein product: CSAVGTAYNEQFF.

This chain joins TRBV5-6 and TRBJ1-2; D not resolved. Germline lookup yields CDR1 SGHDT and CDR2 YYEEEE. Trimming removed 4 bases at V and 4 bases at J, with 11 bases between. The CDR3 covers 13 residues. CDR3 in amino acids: CASSPSRSYGYTF. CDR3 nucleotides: TGTGCCAGCAGCCCTTCAAGGAGCTATGGCTACACCTTC.

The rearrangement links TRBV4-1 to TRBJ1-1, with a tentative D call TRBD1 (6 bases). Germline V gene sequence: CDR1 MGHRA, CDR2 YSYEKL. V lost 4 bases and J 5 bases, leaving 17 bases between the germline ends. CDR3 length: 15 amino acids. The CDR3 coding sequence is TGCGCCAGCAGCCTACTATCGGGGGGCGAGACTGAAGCTTTCTTT. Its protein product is CASSLLSGGETEAFF.

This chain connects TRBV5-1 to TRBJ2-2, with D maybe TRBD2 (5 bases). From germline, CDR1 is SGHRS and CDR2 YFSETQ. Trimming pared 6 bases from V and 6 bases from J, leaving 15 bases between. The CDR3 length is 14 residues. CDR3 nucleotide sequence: TGCGCCAGCACGGGAAAGGCTGAGCCCGGGGAGCTGTTTTTT. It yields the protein CASTGKAEPGELFF.

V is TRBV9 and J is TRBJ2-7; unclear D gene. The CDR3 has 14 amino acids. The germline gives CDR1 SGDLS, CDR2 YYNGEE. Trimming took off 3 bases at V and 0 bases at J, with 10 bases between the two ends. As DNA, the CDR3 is TGTGCCAGCAGCGGAACGACGGGCTCCTACGAGCAGTACTTC. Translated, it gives CASSGTTGSYEQYF.

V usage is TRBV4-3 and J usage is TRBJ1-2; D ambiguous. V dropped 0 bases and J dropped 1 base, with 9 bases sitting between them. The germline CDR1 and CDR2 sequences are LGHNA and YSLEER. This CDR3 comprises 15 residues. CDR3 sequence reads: CASSQDRLLNYGYTF. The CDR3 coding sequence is TGCGCCAGCAGCCAAGATCGACTACTTAACTATGGCTACACCTTC.

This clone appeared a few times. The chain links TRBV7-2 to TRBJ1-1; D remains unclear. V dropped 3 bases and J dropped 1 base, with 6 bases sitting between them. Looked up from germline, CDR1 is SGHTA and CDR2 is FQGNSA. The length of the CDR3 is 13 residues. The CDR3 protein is CASSFYGNTEAFF. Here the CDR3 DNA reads TGTGCCAGCAGCTTCTACGGGAACACTGAAGCTTTCTTT.

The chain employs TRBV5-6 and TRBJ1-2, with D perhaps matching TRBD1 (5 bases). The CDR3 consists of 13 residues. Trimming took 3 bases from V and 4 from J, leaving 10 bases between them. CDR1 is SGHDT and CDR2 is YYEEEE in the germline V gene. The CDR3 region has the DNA TGTGCCAGCAGCTCAACAGGCTCCTATGGCTACACCTTC. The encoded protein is CASSSTGSYGYTF.